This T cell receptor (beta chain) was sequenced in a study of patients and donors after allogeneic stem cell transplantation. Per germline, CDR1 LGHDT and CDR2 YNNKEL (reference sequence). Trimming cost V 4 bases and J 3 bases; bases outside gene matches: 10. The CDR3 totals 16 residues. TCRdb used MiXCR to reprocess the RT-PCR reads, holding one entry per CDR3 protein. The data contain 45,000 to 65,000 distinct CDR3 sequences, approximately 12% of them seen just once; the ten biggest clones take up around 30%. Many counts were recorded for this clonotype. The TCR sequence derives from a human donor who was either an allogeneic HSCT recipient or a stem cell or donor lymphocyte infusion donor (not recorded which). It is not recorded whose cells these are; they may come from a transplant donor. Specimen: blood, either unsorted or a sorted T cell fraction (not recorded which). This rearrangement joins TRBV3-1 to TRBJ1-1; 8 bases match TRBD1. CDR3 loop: CASSLTGELRYTEAFF. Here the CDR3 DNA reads TGTGCCAGCAGCCTGACAGGGGAGTTGCGGTACACTGAAGCTTTCTTT.